Listed below are T cell receptor beta chains from one sample, sequenced in a study of T cells in Graves' hyperthyroidism and ophthalmopathy. One entry per CDR3 protein, called by TCRdb with MiXCR from the multiplex PCR reads. The sample contains roughly 130,000 distinct CDR3 sequences, approximately 20% of which appear only once. Sequencing input: blood. All receptors come from a woman between 45 and 60 years old with Graves' hyperthyroidism that later progressed to Graves' ophthalmopathy. Both conserved end residues are part of each CDR3. Not all rows give a size; the values are once, few, many and, for expanded clones, a class.

>TRBV30|many|TRBJ1-3
CAWRMSGRKSSGNTIYF
>TRBV7-3|few|TRBJ2-5
CASSLYRAETQYF
>TRBV7-2|many|TRBJ2-3
CASSQKRAGTDTQYF
>TRBV7-2|few|TRBJ2-4
CASRDGVKNIQYF
>TRBV4-1|many|TRBJ2-1
CASGGASGSSYNEQFF
>TRBV2|once|TRBJ1-2
CASSVPGQGANYGYTF
>TRBV6-2/TRBV6-3|few|TRBJ2-7
CASSYSSGAVYEQYF
>TRBV20-1|NA|TRBJ2-1
CSARGVGSSYNEQFF
>TRBV20-1|few|TRBJ1-2
CSAPSPTGGRHYGYTF
>TRBV19|many|TRBJ1-1
CASSTHQGASTEAFF
>TRBV7-9|many|TRBJ2-5
CASSPGQPGVSIQETQYF
>TRBV12-5|few|TRBJ1-2
CASGLDSAGNYGYTF
>TRBV28|many|TRBJ2-3
CASSPVEDTQYF
>TRBV2|many|TRBJ2-3
CASKTGVSTDTQYF
>TRBV7-6|few|TRBJ1-4
CASSSRQGRGTNEKLFF
>TRBV11-2|NA|TRBJ2-4
CASNQQGVNIQYF
>TRBV2|many|TRBJ2-1
CASSPRTSGNEQFF
>TRBV29-1|NA|TRBJ2-2
CGVQGQGNTGELFF
>TRBV20-1|NA|TRBJ2-2
CSARSGALNTGELFF
>TRBV20-1|few|TRBJ1-6
CSARDSTANSPLHF
>TRBV5-1|NA|TRBJ2-6
CASSLAEAAGANVLTF
>TRBV27|many|TRBJ1-2
CASSFGTDYGYTF
>TRBV7-9|many|TRBJ1-1
CASSTAIGFPEAFF
>TRBV14|NA|TRBJ1-2
CASSQGQGDGYTF
>TRBV3-1|many|TRBJ2-1
CASSQDPQGAQFF